Many counts were recorded for the clone carrying this TCR beta chain. Its antigen is not identified. The sample is drawn from a study of breast tumors, draining lymph nodes, adjacent tissues. Whole-study results and caveats: Tumor TCR diversity was below lymph nodes but above nontumor tissue.

TCRdb independently ran MiXCR on the multiplex PCR reads; one entry per CDR3 protein. This sample has about 180,000 distinct CDR3 sequences, with 33% found just once. The lymph nodes were axillary draining lymph nodes from breast cancer patients. CDR1 and CDR2 from the germline V gene are SGHTA and FQGTGA. V was cut by 0 bases and J by 6 bases, with 15 bases left in between. The CDR3 has 15 amino acids. Input material: axillary lymph node tissue. This sequence originates from a female donor with breast cancer. Some clones in this sample may be carry-over from other donors' samples. The rearrangement joins TRBV7-3 to TRBJ2-7; a possible D gene is TRBD2 (6 bases). CDR3: CASSLTGGLRAEQYF. The CDR3 nucleotides are TGTGCCAGCAGCTTAACGGGGGGACTTAGGGCCGAGCAGTACTTC.